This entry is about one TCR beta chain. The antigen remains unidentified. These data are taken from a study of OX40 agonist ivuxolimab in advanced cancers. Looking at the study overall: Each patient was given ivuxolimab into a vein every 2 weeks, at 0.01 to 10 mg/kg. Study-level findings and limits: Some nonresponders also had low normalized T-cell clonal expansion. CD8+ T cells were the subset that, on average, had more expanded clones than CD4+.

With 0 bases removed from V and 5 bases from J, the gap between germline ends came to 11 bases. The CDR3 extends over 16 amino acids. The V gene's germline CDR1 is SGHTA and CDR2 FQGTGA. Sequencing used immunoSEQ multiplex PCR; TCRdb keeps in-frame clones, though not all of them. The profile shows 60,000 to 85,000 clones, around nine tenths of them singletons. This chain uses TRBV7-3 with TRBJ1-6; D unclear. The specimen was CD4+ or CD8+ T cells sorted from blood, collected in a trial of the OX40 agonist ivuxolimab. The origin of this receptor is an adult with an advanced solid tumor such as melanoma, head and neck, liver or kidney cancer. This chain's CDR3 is CASSLTGPGNNSPLHF. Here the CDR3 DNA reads TGTGCCAGCAGCTTAACTGGTCCGGGGAATAATTCACCCCTCCACTTT.